The 22 T cell receptor beta chains below come from one sample, sequenced in a study of blood T cell repertoires in COVID-19. The assay was immunoSEQ multiplex PCR, and TCRdb's table has in-frame clones only and misses some. In the table there are 200,000 to 300,000 clones, approximately 81% of which are singletons. Sequences were obtained from peripheral blood. The receptors shown here come from a man aged 60 to 75 with acute or convalescent COVID-19.

The genes are TRBV13 and TRBJ2-5; the D is unclear. The CDR3 runs 15 residues. V was trimmed by 5 bases and J by 1 base, leaving 14 bases between them. The germline V gene has CDR1 PRHDT and CDR2 FYEKMQ (reference sequence). In nucleotides, the CDR3 is TGTGCCAGCAGCGGAAAGCGAGGTTTCCAAGAGACCCAGTACTTC. Amino acid sequence: CASSGKRGFQETQYF.

The chain uses TRBV18 and TRBJ2-7; D is perhaps TRBD2 (5 bases). In germline, CDR1 is KGHSH, CDR2 LQKENI. CDR3 length: 16 amino acids. V was trimmed by 2 bases and J by 1 base, leaving 15 bases between them. The CDR3 region has the DNA TGTGCCAGCTCACCAACGGGGATGAGCGCGTCCTACGAGCAGTACTTC. Amino acids: CASSPTGMSASYEQYF.

This chain connects TRBV30 to TRBJ2-7, with TRBD2 identical over 8 bases. The V and J ends lost 4 bases and 4 bases, in that order; junction bases with no gene match: 6. Germline V gene lookup returns CDR1 GTSNPN and CDR2 SVGIG (reference sequence). This CDR3 spans 13 amino acids. The CDR3 here is CAWTGGGPYEQYF. The DNA of the CDR3 is TGTGCCTGGACGGGCGGGGGGCCGTACGAGCAGTACTTC.

This clone was counted between two and nine times. J is TRBJ2-7 and V is TRBV27; D unresolved. From germline, CDR1 is MNHEY and CDR2 SMNVEV (reference sequence). The germline V and J ends were trimmed by 0 bases and 1 base, with 13 bases remaining between them. The CDR3 length is 16 residues. DNA of the CDR3: TGTGCCAGCAGTTTATCCGGCCAGGCCCATTCCTACGAGCAGTACTTC. The encoded protein is CASSLSGQAHSYEQYF.

J is TRBJ1-1 and V is TRBV7-2, with D uncertain. The V and J ends lost 2 bases and 1 base respectively, with 11 bases between them. This CDR3 spans 15 amino acids. Germline V gene lookup returns CDR1 SGHTA and CDR2 FQGNSA. The CDR3 region has the DNA TGTGCCAGCAGCTTACTCGGGGTTTCGAACACTGAAGCTTTCTTT. Amino acid sequence: CASSLLGVSNTEAFF.

The V call is TRBV9, the J call TRBJ2-2, with D possibly matching TRBD1 (6 bases). The CDR3 has 15 amino acids. V lost 4 bases and J lost 5, with 15 bases in between. The germline CDR1 and CDR2 sequences are SGDLS and YYNGEE. The CDR3 region has the DNA TGTGCCAGCAGCCCACGGACAGTCCTTACCGGGGAGCTGTTTTTT. Its translation is CASSPRTVLTGELFF. The whole variable domain, remainder taken from reference TRBV9 and TRBJ2-2, is DSGVTQTPKHLITATGQRVTLRCSPRSGDLSVYWYQQSLDQGLQFLIQYYNGEERAKGNILERFSAQQFPDLHSELNLSSLELGDSALYFCASSPRTVLTGELFFGEGSRLTVL.

The rearrangement joins TRBV10-2 to TRBJ1-2; D is perhaps TRBD1 (6 bases). V shed 4 bases and J shed 7 bases, with 13 bases lying between them. This CDR3 contains 13 residues. Germline V gives CDR1 WSHSY, CDR2 SAAADI. CDR3 coding DNA: TGCGCCAGCAGTGCCAGGACAGTCGGTGGCTACACCTTC. This sequence encodes CASSARTVGGYTF.

The rearrangement links TRBV6-5 to TRBJ1-2, with 7 bases matching TRBD1. In germline, CDR1 is MNHEY, CDR2 SVGAGI. Losses at the gene ends were 9 bases for V and 4 bases for J; bases not matched to a gene: 8. This CDR3 region has 13 residues. The CDR3 nucleotides are TGTGCCAGTGCCCGACAGGGATCCTATGGCTACACCTTC. Protein sequence: CASARQGSYGYTF.

The rearrangement uses TRBV3-1 (or the pseudogene TRBV3-2) and TRBJ2-2; a possible D gene is TRBD2 (6 bases). The CDR3 extends over 17 amino acids. Germline V CDR1 and CDR2: LGHDT, YNNKEL (reference sequence). Trimming shortened V by 4 bases and J by 2 bases, and 17 bases separated the two germline ends. DNA of the CDR3: TGTGCCAGCAGCCCCATGTTAGCGGCACTAAACACCGGGGAGCTGTTTTTT. As protein: CASSPMLAALNTGELFF.

The J gene is TRBJ2-1, the V gene TRBV14; TRBD1 aligns across 8 bases. The CDR3 totals 21 residues. Germline V gene sequence: CDR1 SGHDN, CDR2 FVKESK. V was pared by 0 bases and J by 2 bases, with 18 bases of the junction left unmatched. CDR3 DNA: TGTGCCAGCAGCCAAGATCTCTATAGGCAGGGGGCGACACTACCCTACAATGAGCAGTTCTTC. This encodes CASSQDLYRQGATLPYNEQFF.

V is TRBV6-5 and J is TRBJ1-2; D gene ambiguous. Germline V lookup: CDR1 MNHEY, CDR2 SVGAGI. CDR3 length equals 12 residues. The ends were cut back, 9 bases at V and 4 bases at J, with 12 bases in the middle. CDR3 region: CASSFTGYGYTF. CDR3 nucleotides: TGTGCCAGTAGCTTTACCGGCTATGGCTACACCTTC.

The genes are TRBV5-1 and TRBJ2-1; 9 bases align to TRBD1. J gave up 3 bases and V 2 bases, and 6 bases lay outside the gene matches. The CDR3 covers 16 residues. Germline-derived CDR1 and CDR2 are SGHRS and YFSETQ. DNA of the CDR3: TGCGCCAGCAGCTTCTTGACGGGACAGGGCTACAATGAGCAGTTCTTC. This translates into CASSFLTGQGYNEQFF.

V is TRBV5-1 and J is TRBJ2-2; 9 positions agree with TRBD1. The ends lost 4 bases at V and 8 bases at J; junction bases unmatched: 12. This CDR3 spans 16 amino acids. Germline CDR1 reads SGHRS; CDR2 reads YFSETQ. CDR3 bases: TGCGCCAGCAGCGACCCGGGACAGGGTATAGGTGGGGAGCTGTTTTTT. Translation: CASSDPGQGIGGELFF.

The chain carries TRBV28 and TRBJ2-7; 9 nucleotides match TRBD1. Looked up from germline, CDR1 is MDHEN and CDR2 is SYDVKM. The CDR3 spans 14 residues. J lost 3 bases, V lost 5 bases, and 5 bases had no gene match. CDR3 protein: CASSTGTGNYEQYF. For the CDR3, the DNA is TGTGCCAGCAGTACTGGGACAGGGAACTACGAGCAGTACTTC.

The V call is TRBV14, the J call TRBJ2-1; D may be TRBD2 (6 bases). Trimming removed 4 bases at V and 4 bases at J, with 23 bases between. The CDR3 extends over 18 amino acids. Germline CDR1 is SGHDN and CDR2 is FVKESK. This CDR3 reads CASSRLGDWRGVYNEQFF. CDR3 nucleotide sequence: TGTGCCAGCAGCCGACTCGGCGACTGGCGGGGCGTTTACAATGAGCAGTTCTTC.

This chain connects TRBV6-5 to TRBJ2-7, with 10 positions matching TRBD1. In germline, CDR1 is MNHEY, CDR2 SVGAGI. The CDR3 loop spans 14 amino acids. V lost 4 bases and J lost 2; bases outside the gene matches: 2. CDR3 nucleotide sequence: TGTGCCAGCAGTTGGGACAGGGGCCCCTACGAGCAGTACTTC. Translation gives CASSWDRGPYEQYF.

The chain is built from TRBV4-3 and TRBJ2-1, with TRBD2 matching over 14 bases. This CDR3 is built from 21 residues. Trimming removed 0 bases from V and 0 bases from J; junction bases left unmatched: 10. Germline V lookup: CDR1 LGHNA, CDR2 YSLEER. CDR3 nucleotides: TGCGCCAGCAGCCAAGACCCCGGGGGACTAGCGGGAGCCCCCTCCTACAATGAGCAGTTCTTC. Protein sequence: CASSQDPGGLAGAPSYNEQFF.

The rearrangement joins TRBV3-1 (or the pseudogene TRBV3-2) to TRBJ2-1; 9 positions agree with TRBD2. V was clipped by 0 bases and J by 8 bases; unmatched bases: 5. The CDR3 covers 15 residues. The germline CDR1 and CDR2 sequences are LGHDT and YNNKEL (reference sequence). CDR3 bases: TGTGCCAGCAGCCAAGATAGGCTAGCGGGGTATGAGCAGTTCTTC. The encoded protein is CASSQDRLAGYEQFF.

This clone appeared a single time. V is TRBV6-5 and J is TRBJ2-1; TRBD2 agrees at 15 bases. The CDR3 runs 14 residues. CDR1 is MNHEY and CDR2 is SVGAGI in the germline V gene. V dropped 10 bases and J dropped 8; count of bases not matched to a gene: 6. CDR3 coding DNA: TGTGCCACTGGACTAGCGGGAGGGCCCCATGAGCAGTTCTTC. It specifies CATGLAGGPHEQFF.

Turning to this clone: The sample contains more than one DNA sequence encoding this CDR3. CDR3: CASSPGTGDQPQHF. In DNA form, the CDR3 reads TGTGCCAGCTCACCAGGGACAGGCGATCAGCCCCAGCATTTT. The chain uses TRBV18 and TRBJ1-5, with TRBD1 matching 8 bases. Germline V gene sequence: CDR1 KGHSH, CDR2 LQKENI. The V gene end was trimmed by 2 bases and the J gene end by 5 bases; junction bases not matched to a gene: 2. This CDR3 has 14 residues.

The chain links TRBV5-5 to TRBJ1-6; TRBD1 agrees at 10 bases. Germline loops: CDR1 SGHKS, CDR2 YYEKEE (reference sequence). Trimming took 4 bases from V and 8 from J; bases not matched to a gene: 9. The CDR3 covers 16 residues. The CDR3 nucleotides read TGTGCCAGCAGCACCCTGGGACAGGGGAAATATTCACCCCTCCACTTT. This sequence encodes CASSTLGQGKYSPLHF.

This chain links TRBV13 with TRBJ2-7, with TRBD1 matching 10 bases. Germline V gene data show CDR1 as PRHDT and CDR2 as FYEKMQ (reference sequence). The CDR3 consists of 15 residues. The V segment lost 5 bases and the J segment 4 bases; nucleotides outside the gene matches: 8. CDR3 nucleotide sequence: TGTGCCAGCAGCCCACGGACAGGGGGGTATTACGAGCAGTACTTC. Translated: CASSPRTGGYYEQYF.